The sequence of this TCR beta chain was determined in a study of blood T cells in healthy people across ages. This clonotype came up a few times. Roughly 10 milliliters of peripheral blood were drawn from each donor. The use of a sample-barcoded 5' primer and a J-beta primer mix characterized a second PCR of roughly 7 to 12 cycles. All cDNA molecules were each tagged by a template-switch adaptor with 12 random nucleotides. TCRdb redid the calling of the 5' RACE reads with MiXCR, one entry per CDR3 protein. This table has roughly 730,000 distinct CDR3 sequences, about 61% appearing once. Source material: blood. This receptor was identified in a man aged 35-49 years in good health.

The CDR3, as DNA: TGCGCCAGCAGCGAGGACCGGCTCTACGAGCAGTACTTC. It codes for CASSEDRLYEQYF. This sequence joins TRBV5-1 and TRBJ2-7; D call uncertain. This CDR3 has 13 residues. CDR1 is SGHRS and CDR2 is YFSETQ in the germline V gene. Deletions cut 4 bases from V and 3 bases from J, with 11 bases between.